Shown below are 2 T cell receptor beta chains from a single sample sequenced in a study of regulatory T cells in long-lasting Graves disease. CDR3-region Arm-PCR and iRepertoire HTBI primers produced the TCR beta libraries. TCRdb reanalysed the multiplex PCR reads using MiXCR and keeps one entry per CDR3 protein. Found here are roughly 500,000 distinct CDR3 sequences, 9.5% to 15% of them singletons; the top ten hold around 10%. The time point: newly diagnosed GD, antithyroid drugs for less than 3 months. PBMCs provided the RNA from which the TCR library was made. Another study also made use of these data, one on T cells in Graves' hyperthyroidism and ophthalmopathy.

This material consisted of peripheral blood mononuclear cells (PBMCs), taken at new diagnosis, from a patient treated with antithyroid drugs. The receptors here all came from a woman aged 30 to 39 with Graves disease.

This clonotype was recorded many times. The CDR3 coding sequence is TGTGCCAGCAGCATCGGGGCCCTCAATGAGCAGTTCTTC. Protein: CASSIGALNEQFF. The V gene is TRBV7-9, the J gene TRBJ2-1; tentatively, D is TRBD1 or TRBD2 (5 bases each). Trimming left V 5 bases short and J 6 bases short, with 11 bases between. Germline V gives CDR1 SEHNR, CDR2 FQNEAQ (reference sequence). This CDR3 comprises 13 residues.

This clonotype was observed at least ten times. The CDR3 here is CAISDLQGAAGDEQFF. As DNA, the CDR3 is TGTGCCATCAGTGACCTACAGGGGGCCGCGGGAGACGAGCAGTTCTTC. The chain employs TRBV10-3 and TRBJ2-1, with 9 bases matching TRBD1. The CDR3 is 16 residues long. Looked up from germline, CDR1 is ENHRY and CDR2 is SYGVKD. With 3 bases clipped from V and 10 bases from J, the junction kept 13 bases outside the gene matches.